Listed below are T cell receptor beta chains from one sample, sequenced in a study of regulatory T cells in long-lasting Graves disease. From the multiplex PCR reads, TCRdb called clonotypes with MiXCR, one entry per CDR3 protein. Among roughly 500,000 distinct CDR3 sequences listed, roughly 21% were seen once. The sample consisted of peripheral blood mononuclear cells (PBMCs), taken when the disease was refractory, from a patient treated with antithyroid drugs. These TCRs come from a female donor with Graves disease. Both conserved end residues are part of each CDR3.

j_call	v_call	cdr3_aa
TRBJ1-6	TRBV6-1	CASSAAGAALHF
TRBJ1-5	TRBV7-6	CASSLAHRGSSNQPQHF
TRBJ1-5	TRBV20-1	CSAETADSNQPQHF
TRBJ1-2	TRBV5-5	CASSLSGGANYGYTF
TRBJ1-1	TRBV7-9	CASKPQGASEAFF
TRBJ1-1	TRBV7-2	CASSLGGGTGAFF
TRBJ2-5	TRBV11-2	CASSPMFVGVNQETQYF
TRBJ2-7	TRBV19	CASSSLGREQYF
TRBJ1-5	TRBV6-1	CASSVLQGRQPQHF
TRBJ1-1	TRBV30	CAWTEDSFMNTEAFF
TRBJ2-5	TRBV28	CASSLRMGTDQETQYF
TRBJ2-2	TRBV20-1	CSKQANTGELFF
TRBJ1-4	TRBV20-1	CSARAGAGDEKLFF
TRBJ1-2	TRBV13	CASSFLTGLDGYTF
TRBJ2-2	TRBV28	CASSLRQGHTGELFF
TRBJ2-7	TRBV30	CAWRKTAYEQYF
TRBJ2-5	TRBV6-5	CASSYGLAETQYF
TRBJ2-7	TRBV20-1	CSVQGGDPYEQYF
TRBJ1-2	TRBV6-6	CASSYSASNYGYTF
TRBJ2-2	TRBV20-1	CSASPNDRTGELFF
TRBJ1-2	TRBV12-3/TRBV12-4	CASAREAFNYGYTF
TRBJ1-2	TRBV3-1	CASRQSRDRGPYGYTF
TRBJ2-7	TRBV6-5	CASSYRGISYEQYF
TRBJ1-1	TRBV12-3/TRBV12-4	CASSPVGRRSEAFF
TRBJ1-2	TRBV19	CASSETRALPIYGYTF